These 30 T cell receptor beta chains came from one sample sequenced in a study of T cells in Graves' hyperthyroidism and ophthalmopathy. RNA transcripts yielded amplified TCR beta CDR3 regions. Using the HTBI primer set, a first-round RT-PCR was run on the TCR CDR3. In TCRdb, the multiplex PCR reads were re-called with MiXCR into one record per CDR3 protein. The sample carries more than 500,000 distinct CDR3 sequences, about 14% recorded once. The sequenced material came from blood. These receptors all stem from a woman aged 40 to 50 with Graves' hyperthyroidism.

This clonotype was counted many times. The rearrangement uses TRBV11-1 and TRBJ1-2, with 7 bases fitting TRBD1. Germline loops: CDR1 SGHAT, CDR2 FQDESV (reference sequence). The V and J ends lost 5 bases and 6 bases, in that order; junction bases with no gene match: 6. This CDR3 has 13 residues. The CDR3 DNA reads TGTGCCAGCAGCCTAGGGACAGCGAATGGCTACACCTTC. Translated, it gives CASSLGTANGYTF.

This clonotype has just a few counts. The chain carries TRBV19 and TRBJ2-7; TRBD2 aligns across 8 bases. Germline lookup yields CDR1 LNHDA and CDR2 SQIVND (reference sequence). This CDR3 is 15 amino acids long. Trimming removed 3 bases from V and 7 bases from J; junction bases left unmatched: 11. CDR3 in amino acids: CASSMEPAGVREQYF. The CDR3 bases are TGTGCCAGTAGTATGGAGCCAGCGGGGGTTAGGGAGCAGTACTTC.

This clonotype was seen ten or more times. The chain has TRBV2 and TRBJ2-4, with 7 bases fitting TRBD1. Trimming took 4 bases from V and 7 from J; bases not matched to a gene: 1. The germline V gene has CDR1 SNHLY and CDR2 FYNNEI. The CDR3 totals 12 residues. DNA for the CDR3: TGTGCCAGCAGTGGAGGGGGCAACATTCAGTACTTC. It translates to CASSGGGNIQYF.

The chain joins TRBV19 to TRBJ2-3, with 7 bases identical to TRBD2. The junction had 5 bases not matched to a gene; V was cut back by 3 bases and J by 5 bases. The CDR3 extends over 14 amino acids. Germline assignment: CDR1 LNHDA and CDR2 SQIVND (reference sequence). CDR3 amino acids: CASSIGGSLDTQYF. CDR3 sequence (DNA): TGTGCCAGTAGTATTGGCGGGAGTTTAGATACGCAGTATTTT.

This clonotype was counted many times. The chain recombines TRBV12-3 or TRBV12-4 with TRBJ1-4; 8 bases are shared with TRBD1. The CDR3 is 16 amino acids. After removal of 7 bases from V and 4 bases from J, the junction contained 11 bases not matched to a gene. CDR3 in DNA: TGTGCCAGCACTTCGGGCAGGGGGCGCGATAATGAAAAACTGTTTTTT. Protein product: CASTSGRGRDNEKLFF.

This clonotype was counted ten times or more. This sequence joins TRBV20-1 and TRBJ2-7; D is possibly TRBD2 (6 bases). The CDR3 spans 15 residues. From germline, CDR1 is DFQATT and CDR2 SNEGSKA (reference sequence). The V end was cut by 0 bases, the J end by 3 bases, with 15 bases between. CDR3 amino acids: CSARERRLANYEQYF. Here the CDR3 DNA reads TGCAGTGCTAGAGAAAGACGTCTAGCGAACTACGAGCAGTACTTC.

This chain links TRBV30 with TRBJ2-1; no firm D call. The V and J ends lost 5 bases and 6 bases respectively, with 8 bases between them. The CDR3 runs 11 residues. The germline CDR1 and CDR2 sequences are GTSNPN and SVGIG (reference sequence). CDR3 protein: CAWGVGNEQFF. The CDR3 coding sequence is TGTGCCTGGGGGGTGGGCAATGAGCAGTTCTTC.

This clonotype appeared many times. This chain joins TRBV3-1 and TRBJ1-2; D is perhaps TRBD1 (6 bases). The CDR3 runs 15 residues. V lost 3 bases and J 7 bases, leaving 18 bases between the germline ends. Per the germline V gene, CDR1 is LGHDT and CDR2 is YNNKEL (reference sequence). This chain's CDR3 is CASSQDSLPRGGYTF. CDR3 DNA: TGTGCCAGCAGCCAGGACAGCCTACCTAGGGGTGGCTACACCTTC.

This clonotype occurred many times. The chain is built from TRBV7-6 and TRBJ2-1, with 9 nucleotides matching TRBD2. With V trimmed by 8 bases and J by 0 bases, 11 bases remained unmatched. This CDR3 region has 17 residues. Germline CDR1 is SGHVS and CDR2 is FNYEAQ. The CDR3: CASGSLRSGSSYNEQFF. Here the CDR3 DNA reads TGTGCCAGCGGTTCCTTACGTAGCGGGAGCTCCTACAATGAGCAGTTCTTC.

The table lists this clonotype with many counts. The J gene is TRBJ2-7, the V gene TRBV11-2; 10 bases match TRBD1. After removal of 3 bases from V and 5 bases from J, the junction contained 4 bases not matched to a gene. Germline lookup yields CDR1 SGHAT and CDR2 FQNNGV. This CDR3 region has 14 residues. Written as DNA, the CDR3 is TGTGCCAGCAGCTTCGGGACAGGGGTCAACGAGCAGTACTTC. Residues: CASSFGTGVNEQYF.

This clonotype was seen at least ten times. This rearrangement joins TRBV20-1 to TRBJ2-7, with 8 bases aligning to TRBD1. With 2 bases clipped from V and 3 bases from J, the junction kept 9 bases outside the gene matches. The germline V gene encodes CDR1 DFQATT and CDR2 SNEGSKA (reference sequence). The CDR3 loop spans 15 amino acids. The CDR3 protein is CSARTKDRVNYEQYF. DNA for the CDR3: TGCAGTGCTAGAACGAAGGACAGGGTAAACTACGAGCAGTACTTC.

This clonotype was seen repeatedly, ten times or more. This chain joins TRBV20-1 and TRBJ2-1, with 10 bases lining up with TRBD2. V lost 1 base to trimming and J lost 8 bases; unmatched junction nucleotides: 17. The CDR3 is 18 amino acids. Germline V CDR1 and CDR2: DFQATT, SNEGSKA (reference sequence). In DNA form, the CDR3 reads TGCAGTGCTAGAGCTCTGGAGCGGGAGGGCCTTGCTCTGGATGAGCAGTTCTTC. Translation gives CSARALEREGLALDEQFF.

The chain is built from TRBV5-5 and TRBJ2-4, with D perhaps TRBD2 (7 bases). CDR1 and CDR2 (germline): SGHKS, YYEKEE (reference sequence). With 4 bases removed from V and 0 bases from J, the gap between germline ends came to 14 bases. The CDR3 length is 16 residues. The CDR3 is CASSPGGTLAKNIQYF. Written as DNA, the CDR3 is TGTGCCAGCAGCCCGGGGGGCACGCTAGCCAAAAACATTCAGTACTTC.

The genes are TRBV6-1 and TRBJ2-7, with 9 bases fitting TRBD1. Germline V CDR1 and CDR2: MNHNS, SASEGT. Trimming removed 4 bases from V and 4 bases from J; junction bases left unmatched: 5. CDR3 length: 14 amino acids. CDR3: CASSATDRGYEQYF. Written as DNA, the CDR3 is TGTGCCAGCAGTGCTACGGACAGGGGATACGAGCAGTACTTC.

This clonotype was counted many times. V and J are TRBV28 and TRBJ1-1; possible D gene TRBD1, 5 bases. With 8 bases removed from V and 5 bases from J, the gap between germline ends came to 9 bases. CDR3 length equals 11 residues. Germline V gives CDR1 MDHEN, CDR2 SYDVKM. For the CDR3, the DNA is TGTGCCAGCCTCTGGGGGACTGAAGCTTTCTTT. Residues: CASLWGTEAFF.

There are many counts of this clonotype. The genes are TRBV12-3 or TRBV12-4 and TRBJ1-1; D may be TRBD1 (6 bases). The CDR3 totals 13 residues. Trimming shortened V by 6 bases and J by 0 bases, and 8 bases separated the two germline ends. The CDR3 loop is CASSNRVNTEAFF. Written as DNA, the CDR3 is TGTGCCAGCAGCAACAGGGTGAACACTGAAGCTTTCTTT.

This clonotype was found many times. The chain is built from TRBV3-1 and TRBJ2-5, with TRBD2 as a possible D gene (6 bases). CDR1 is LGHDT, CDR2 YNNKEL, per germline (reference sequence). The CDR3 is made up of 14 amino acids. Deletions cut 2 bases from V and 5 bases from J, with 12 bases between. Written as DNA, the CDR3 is TGTGCCAGCAGCCAAATCTTAGCGGTGGAGACCCAGTACTTC. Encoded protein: CASSQILAVETQYF.

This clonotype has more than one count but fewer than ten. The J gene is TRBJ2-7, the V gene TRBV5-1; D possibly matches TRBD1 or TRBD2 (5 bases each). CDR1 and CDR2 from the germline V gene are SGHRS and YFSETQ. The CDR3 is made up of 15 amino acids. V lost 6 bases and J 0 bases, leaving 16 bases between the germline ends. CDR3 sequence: CASTPGAGRSYEQYF. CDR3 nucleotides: TGCGCCAGCACCCCCGGGGCGGGTCGCTCCTACGAGCAGTACTTC.

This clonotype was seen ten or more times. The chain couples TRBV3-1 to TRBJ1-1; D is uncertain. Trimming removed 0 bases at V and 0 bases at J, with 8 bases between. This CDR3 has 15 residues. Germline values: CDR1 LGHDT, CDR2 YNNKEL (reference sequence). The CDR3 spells CASSQDLGMNTEAFF. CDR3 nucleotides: TGTGCCAGCAGCCAAGATCTCGGGATGAACACTGAAGCTTTCTTT.

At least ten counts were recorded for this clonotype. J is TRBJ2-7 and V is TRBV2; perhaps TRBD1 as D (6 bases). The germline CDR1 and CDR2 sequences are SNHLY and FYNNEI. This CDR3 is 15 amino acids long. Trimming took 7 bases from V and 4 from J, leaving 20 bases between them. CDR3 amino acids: CASIYTLGTSYEQYF. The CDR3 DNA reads TGTGCCAGCATATATACCCTCGGGACATCTTACGAGCAGTACTTC.

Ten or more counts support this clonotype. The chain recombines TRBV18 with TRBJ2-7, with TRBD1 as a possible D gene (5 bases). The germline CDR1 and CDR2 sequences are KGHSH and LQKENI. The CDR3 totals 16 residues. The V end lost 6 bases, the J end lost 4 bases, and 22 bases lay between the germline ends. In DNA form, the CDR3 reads TGTGCCAGCTCTCTCTGGACACTCACACCCCGTTACGAGCAGTACTTC. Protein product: CASSLWTLTPRYEQYF.

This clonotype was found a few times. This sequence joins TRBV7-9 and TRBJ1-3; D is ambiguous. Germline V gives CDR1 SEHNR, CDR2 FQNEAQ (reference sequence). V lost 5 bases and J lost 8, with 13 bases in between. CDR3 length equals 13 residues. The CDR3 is CASSPPNEDTIYF. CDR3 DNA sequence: TGTGCCAGCAGCCCCCCGAATGAGGACACCATATATTTT.

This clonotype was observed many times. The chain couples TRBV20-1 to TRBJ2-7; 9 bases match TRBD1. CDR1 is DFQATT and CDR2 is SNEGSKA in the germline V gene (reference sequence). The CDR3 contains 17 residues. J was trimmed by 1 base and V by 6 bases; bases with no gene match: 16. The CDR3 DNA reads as TGCAGTGCCCCGGGGGTACCGGGACAGGGTTTATCCTACGAGCAGTACTTC. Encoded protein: CSAPGVPGQGLSYEQYF.

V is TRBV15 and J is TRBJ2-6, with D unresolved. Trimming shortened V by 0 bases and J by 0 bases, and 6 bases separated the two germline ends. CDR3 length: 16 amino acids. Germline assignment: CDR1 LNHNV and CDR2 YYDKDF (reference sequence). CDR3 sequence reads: CATSRDRASGANVLTF. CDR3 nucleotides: TGTGCCACCAGCAGAGATAGGGCCTCTGGGGCCAACGTCCTGACTTTC. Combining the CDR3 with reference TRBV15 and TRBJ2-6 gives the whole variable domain DAMVIQNPRYQVTQFGKPVTLSCSQTLNHNVMYWYQQKSSQAPKLLFHYYDKDFNNEADTPDNFQSRRPNTSFCFLDIRSPGLGDTAMYLCATSRDRASGANVLTFGAGSRLTVL.

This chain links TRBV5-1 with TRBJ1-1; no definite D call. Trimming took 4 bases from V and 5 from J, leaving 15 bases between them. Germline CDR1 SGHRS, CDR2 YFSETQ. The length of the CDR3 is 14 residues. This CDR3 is CASSLQFGGTEAFF. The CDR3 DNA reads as TGCGCCAGCAGCCTTCAATTCGGAGGGACTGAAGCTTTCTTT.

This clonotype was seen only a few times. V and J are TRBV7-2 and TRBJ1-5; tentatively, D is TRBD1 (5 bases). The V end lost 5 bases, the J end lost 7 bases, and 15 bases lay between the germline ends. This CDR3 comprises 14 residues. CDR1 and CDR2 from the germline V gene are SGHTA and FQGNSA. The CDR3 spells CASSPRTGLQPQHF. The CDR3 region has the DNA TGTGCCAGCAGCCCTAGAACAGGCCTACAGCCCCAGCATTTT.

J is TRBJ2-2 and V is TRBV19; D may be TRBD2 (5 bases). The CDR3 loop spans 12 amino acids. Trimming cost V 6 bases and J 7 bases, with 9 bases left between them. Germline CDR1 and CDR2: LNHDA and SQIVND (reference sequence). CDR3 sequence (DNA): TGTGCCAGTAGCAGGACTGGCGGGGAGCTGTTTTTT. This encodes CASSRTGGELFF.

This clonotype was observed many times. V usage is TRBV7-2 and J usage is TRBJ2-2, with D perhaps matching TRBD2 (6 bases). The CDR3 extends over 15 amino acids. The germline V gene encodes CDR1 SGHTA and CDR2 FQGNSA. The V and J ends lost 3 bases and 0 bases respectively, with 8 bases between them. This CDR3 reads CASSLLAPNTGELFF. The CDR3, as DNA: TGTGCCAGCAGCTTGCTAGCGCCGAACACCGGGGAGCTGTTTTTT. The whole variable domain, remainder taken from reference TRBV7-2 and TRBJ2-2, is GAGVSQSPSNKVTEKGKDVELRCDPISGHTALYWYRQSLGQGLEFLIYFQGNSAPDKSGLPSDRFSAERTGGSVSTLTIQRTQQEDSAVYLCASSLLAPNTGELFFGEGSRLTVL.

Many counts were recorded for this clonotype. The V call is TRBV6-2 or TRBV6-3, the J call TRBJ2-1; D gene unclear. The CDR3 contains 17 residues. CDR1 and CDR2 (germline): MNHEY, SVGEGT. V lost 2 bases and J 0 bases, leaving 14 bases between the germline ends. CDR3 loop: CASSYVAVTSSYNEQFF. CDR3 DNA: TGTGCCAGCAGTTACGTTGCGGTCACAAGCTCCTACAATGAGCAGTTCTTC.

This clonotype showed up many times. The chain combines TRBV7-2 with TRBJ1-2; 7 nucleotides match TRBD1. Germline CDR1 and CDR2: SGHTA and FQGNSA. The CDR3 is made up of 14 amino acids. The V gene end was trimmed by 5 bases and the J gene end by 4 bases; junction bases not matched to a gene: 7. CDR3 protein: CASSRDSQGYGYTF. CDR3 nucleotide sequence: TGTGCCAGCAGCCGGGACAGCCAAGGCTATGGCTACACCTTC.